Shown below are 21 T cell receptor beta chains from a single sample sequenced in a study of tumor-infiltrating lymphocytes in oesophageal squamous cell carcinoma. MiXCR was run by TCRdb on the PCR reads, yielding one entry per CDR3 protein. The sample includes roughly 17,000 distinct CDR3 sequences, approximately 47% of them seen just once. The sample consisted of normal esophageal tissue next to the tumor. The origin of the receptors is a female donor with esophageal squamous cell carcinoma.

The CDR3 DNA is TGTGCCAGCAGCATAGGACTAGCGGGAGGCCAAGAGACCCAGTACTTC. Translating gives CASSIGLAGGQETQYF. This chain connects TRBV5-5 to TRBJ2-5, with TRBD2 matching 14 bases. CDR1 and CDR2 from the germline V gene are SGHKS and YYEKEE (reference sequence). The CDR3 loop spans 16 amino acids. Germline trimming cut 4 bases from V and 1 base from J; bases unmatched to any gene: 3.

This clonotype turned up a few times. This chain joins TRBV12-3 or TRBV12-4 and TRBJ2-1; D ambiguous. The ends were cut back, 6 bases at V and 0 bases at J, with 9 bases in the middle. The CDR3 runs to 14 residues. Written as DNA, the CDR3 is TGTGCCAGCAGCCGGACGGGCTCCTACAATGAGCAGTTCTTC. Translating gives CASSRTGSYNEQFF.

This clonotype was observed at least ten times. V is TRBV4-1 and J is TRBJ2-1; D might be TRBD1 or TRBD2, each matching 5 bases. V was cut by 0 bases and J by 6 bases, with 15 bases left in between. Germline V gene lookup returns CDR1 MGHRA and CDR2 YSYEKL. The CDR3 spans 16 residues. The CDR3 coding sequence is TGCGCCAGCAGCCAAGATTGGGACCTGGGCGCCAATGAGCAGTTCTTC. Amino acid sequence: CASSQDWDLGANEQFF.

The table lists this clonotype with a few counts. The chain carries TRBV7-6 and TRBJ1-2, with TRBD1 matching over 9 bases. The CDR3 contains 14 residues. Germline-derived CDR1 and CDR2 are SGHVS and FNYEAQ. Trimming removed 3 bases from V and 4 bases from J; junction bases left unmatched: 3. The CDR3, as DNA: TGTGCCAGCAGCTTGGGACAGGGTGGCTATGGCTACACCTTC. Protein sequence: CASSLGQGGYGYTF.

This clonotype was seen ten or more times. J is TRBJ1-1 and V is TRBV12-3 or TRBV12-4; 8 bases agree with TRBD1. The CDR3 loop spans 15 amino acids. J gave up 3 bases and V 5 bases, and 8 bases lay outside the gene matches. CDR3 in amino acids: CASSRQGRADTEAFF. CDR3 DNA: TGTGCCAGCAGTCGACAGGGGAGGGCGGACACTGAAGCTTTCTTT.

The rearrangement uses TRBV7-2 and TRBJ2-6, with D uncertain. V was shortened by 2 bases and J by 1 base, with 9 bases between the two germline ends. CDR1 SGHTA and CDR2 FQGNSA come from the germline V gene. This CDR3 comprises 16 residues. The CDR3 coding sequence is TGTGCCAGCAGCTTAAGTGTGGGATCTGGGGCCAACGTCCTGACTTTC. Protein sequence: CASSLSVGSGANVLTF.

This rearrangement joins TRBV7-2 to TRBJ2-1; no definite D call. The V and J ends lost 5 bases and 2 bases respectively, with 13 bases between them. The CDR3 is 15 amino acids. The germline V gene encodes CDR1 SGHTA and CDR2 FQGNSA. CDR3 amino acids: CASSTQTITYNEQFF. As DNA, the CDR3 is TGTGCCAGCAGCACCCAGACAATTACCTACAATGAGCAGTTCTTC.

At least ten counts were recorded for this clonotype. The gene calls are TRBV12-3 or TRBV12-4 and TRBJ1-2, with 7 bases aligning to TRBD1. This CDR3 is 14 amino acids long. V shed 5 bases and J 4 bases; nucleotides not matched to a gene: 7. The CDR3 bases are TGTGCCAGCAGTCGGACAGGTTTTGCCTATGGCTACACCTTC. It translates to CASSRTGFAYGYTF.

The chain carries TRBV7-3 and TRBJ2-5; 7 nucleotides line up with TRBD2. The J call could be wrong; TRBJ2-1 is a better fit for the DNA end. The CDR3 is 16 residues long. Germline V CDR1 and CDR2: SGHTA, FQGTGA. The CDR3 spells CASSLGPSGKWGEQFF. In DNA form, the CDR3 reads TGTGCCAGCAGCTTAGGTCCTAGCGGCAAATGGGGAGAGCAGTTCTTC.

This clonotype was found a few times. The chain recombines TRBV7-2 with TRBJ2-7; D unclear. The germline V gene has CDR1 SGHTA and CDR2 FQGNSA. The CDR3 spans 12 residues. V lost 2 bases and J 6 bases, leaving 8 bases between the germline ends. CDR3: CASSLRIGEQYF. The CDR3 DNA reads as TGTGCCAGCAGCTTACGAATCGGCGAGCAGTACTTC.

This clonotype was detected once. This chain joins TRBV6-8 and TRBJ1-5, with no clear D. The CDR3 runs to 15 residues. CDR1 MNHGY and CDR2 SAAAGT come from the germline V gene. V shed 4 bases and J shed 0 bases, with 10 bases lying between them. CDR3 DNA: TGTGCCAGCAGTTTGGATCAGTATAGCAATCAGCCCCAGCATTTT. As protein: CASSLDQYSNQPQHF.

On this clonotype itself: One end of the junction is discordant with germline, which a read error may explain. The chain carries TRBV7-2 and TRBJ1-6, with D perhaps matching TRBD1 (5 bases). Germline CDR1 and CDR2: SGHTA and FQGNSA. This CDR3 has 13 amino acids. In DNA form, the CDR3 reads TGTGCCAGCAGACCAGCGGGAGTAGGGGAGCAGTACTTT. It codes for CASRPAGVGEQYF. The full variable domain, rest sourced from reference TRBV7-2 and TRBJ1-6, is GAGVSQSPSNKVTEKGKDVELRCDPISGHTALYWYRQSLGQGLEFLIYFQGNSAPDKSGLPSDRFSAERTGGSVSTLTIQRTQQEDSAVYLCASRPAGVGEQYFGNGTRLTVT.

This clonotype was found many times. The chain couples TRBV6-1 to TRBJ1-5; no clear D gene. Germline V gene sequence: CDR1 MNHNS, CDR2 SASEGT. CDR3 size: 11 residues. Trimming removed 6 bases at V and 5 bases at J, with 5 bases between. CDR3 amino acids: CASSPHQPQHF. CDR3 in DNA: TGTGCCAGCAGCCCCCATCAGCCCCAGCATTTT.

The chain links TRBV20-1 to TRBJ2-3, with 12 bases aligning to TRBD1. CDR1 is DFQATT, CDR2 SNEGSKA, per germline (reference sequence). Germline trimming cut 1 base from V and 3 bases from J; bases unmatched to any gene: 5. This CDR3 is 16 amino acids long. CDR3 loop: CSARAGQGARTDTQYF. The CDR3 region has the DNA TGCAGTGCTAGAGCGGGACAGGGGGCGCGGACAGATACGCAGTATTTT.

The sample holds a few counts of this clonotype. This chain connects TRBV18 to TRBJ1-1, with a weak D call TRBD1 (6 bases). The germline CDR1 and CDR2 sequences are KGHSH and LQKENI. The length of the CDR3 is 16 residues. V was trimmed by 1 base and J by 1 base, leaving 13 bases between them. Here the CDR3 reads CASSPLSGGANTEAFF. Here the CDR3 DNA reads TGTGCCAGCTCACCACTATCCGGGGGCGCGAACACTGAAGCTTTCTTT.

The V and J genes are TRBV12-3 or TRBV12-4 and TRBJ2-6, with TRBD1 matching over 8 bases. The CDR3 runs to 18 residues. V shed 6 bases and J 3 bases; nucleotides not matched to a gene: 13. CDR3 residues: CASRQPKAGGLGANVLTF. The DNA of the CDR3 is TGTGCCAGCAGGCAACCCAAGGCAGGGGGCCTTGGGGCCAACGTCCTGACTTTC.

At least ten counts were recorded for this clonotype. The chain carries TRBV19 and TRBJ2-7; weak D call: TRBD2 (6 bases). CDR3 size: 14 residues. Deletions cut 3 bases from V and 1 base from J, with 10 bases between. The germline CDR1 and CDR2 sequences are LNHDA and SQIVND (reference sequence). The CDR3 bases are TGTGCCAGTAGTATCCCCGGGACTTCCTACGAGCAGTACTTC. This sequence encodes CASSIPGTSYEQYF.

This clonotype has a handful of counts. This chain connects TRBV12-2 to TRBJ2-5. TRBV12-2 is a pseudogene. This CDR3 spans 14 amino acids. In DNA form, the CDR3 reads TGTGCAAGTCGCTTAAACAGGGTCCAAGAGACCCAGTACTTC. It encodes CASRLNRVQETQYF.

Concerning this clonotype itself: A much bigger clone sits one base away, suggesting this may be a read error. The J gene is TRBJ2-7, the V gene TRBV7-2, with TRBD2 matching 11 bases. CDR3 length equals 15 residues. Trimming took 5 bases from V and 7 from J; bases not matched to a gene: 10. The germline V gene has CDR1 SGHTA and CDR2 FQGNSA. CDR3 sequence reads: CASSTRTSGYNEQYF. The CDR3 nucleotides are TGTGCCAGCAGCACCCGGACTAGCGGGTACAATGAGCAGTACTTC.

This clonotype was seen ten or more times. The gene calls are TRBV27 and TRBJ2-5; D uncertain. This CDR3 is built from 13 residues. From germline, CDR1 is MNHEY and CDR2 SMNVEV (reference sequence). Trimming took off 3 bases at V and 2 bases at J, with 7 bases between the two ends. CDR3 residues: CASSLGRQETQYF. The CDR3 DNA sequence: TGTGCCAGCAGTTTGGGAAGACAAGAGACCCAGTACTTC.

The J gene is TRBJ2-7, the V gene TRBV7-2; the D is unclear. With the DNA end fitting TRBJ2-5 better, the J assignment may be wrong. Germline V gene data show CDR1 as SGHTA and CDR2 as FQGNSA. This CDR3 has 12 amino acids. Here the CDR3 reads CASSLDRETQYF. For the CDR3, the DNA is TGTGCCAGCAGCTTAGATCGGGAGACCCAGTACTTC.